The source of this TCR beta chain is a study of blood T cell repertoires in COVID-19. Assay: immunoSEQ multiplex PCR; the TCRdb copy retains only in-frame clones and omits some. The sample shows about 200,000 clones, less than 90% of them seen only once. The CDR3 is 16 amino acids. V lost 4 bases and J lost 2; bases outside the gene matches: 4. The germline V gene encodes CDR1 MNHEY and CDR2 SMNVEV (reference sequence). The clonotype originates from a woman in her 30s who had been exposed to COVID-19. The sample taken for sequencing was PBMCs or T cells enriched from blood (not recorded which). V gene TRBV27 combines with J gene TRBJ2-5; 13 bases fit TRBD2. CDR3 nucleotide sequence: TGTGCCAGCAGTTCATTACTAGCGGGGGGGCAAGAGACCCAGTACTTC. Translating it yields CASSSLLAGGQETQYF.